These T cell receptor beta chains were read from a single sample in a study of blood T cells in healthy people across ages. TCRdb ran MiXCR on the 5' RACE reads and lists one entry per CDR3 protein. Here the sample spans 700,000 or so distinct CDR3 sequences, approximately 40% being singletons. The sequenced sample consisted of blood. These receptors came from a man aged 80 or over in good health. The CDR3 runs from the conserved cysteine through the conserved F or W. Rows give clone size only sometimes, using once, few, many, or a class for an expanded clone.

V gene | clone size | CDR3 protein
TRBV5-1 | few | CASSVTSGITSEQYF
TRBV15 | few | CATSRVGVAGVGDNEQFF
TRBV27 | NA | CASSLAGANYEQYF
TRBV6-2/TRBV6-3 | NA | CASSLETQFF
TRBV7-9 | few | CASNEQGATNTEAFF
TRBV2 | NA | CASLPGAKGLAGVTYNEQFF
TRBV4-3 | NA | CASSQETVVYEQYF
TRBV20-1 | NA | CSARFRDPYGYTF
TRBV5-1 | few | CASSSERNNEQFF
TRBV7-2 | many | CASRIAGAGDTQYF
TRBV29-1 | many | CSLTTGEETQYF
TRBV20-1 | NA | CSAKEGVGGTEAFF
TRBV24-1 | NA | CATSDSLAMSSYNDQYF
TRBV20-1 | many | CSARETYEQYF
TRBV27 | NA | CASSYQFNYGYTF
TRBV7-6 | NA | CASGEGRRGSCEQFF
TRBV20-1 | NA | CSATISYGDLNTEAFF